One and the same sample provided the 27 T cell receptor beta chains below, sequenced in a study of neurological immune-mediated disorders. TCRdb reanalysed the 5' RACE reads using MiXCR and keeps one entry per CDR3 protein. The sample comprises about 28,000 distinct CDR3 sequences, roughly an eighth of which are singletons, and almost 8% rests with the top ten. Sequenced sample: PBMCs. These receptors were collected from a man aged 60-69 years in good health.

This clonotype occurred many times. The chain has TRBV9 and TRBJ2-1, with unresolved D. CDR1 and CDR2 from the germline V gene are SGDLS and YYNGEE. CDR3 size: 14 residues. Trimming pared 0 bases from V and 3 bases from J, leaving 7 bases between. Written as DNA, the CDR3 is TGTGCCAGCAGCGTAGTGGGCGGCTACAATGAGCAGTTCTTC. The encoded protein is CASSVVGGYNEQFF.

This clonotype was seen ten or more times. The CDR3 region is CASSYWESNEQFF. CDR3 nucleotide sequence: TGTGCCAGCAGTTATTGGGAAAGCAATGAGCAGTTCTTC. The gene calls are TRBV28 and TRBJ2-1; D not resolved. Germline V gives CDR1 MDHEN, CDR2 SYDVKM. CDR3 length: 13 amino acids. V lost 4 bases, J lost 6 bases, and 10 bases lay in between.

This clonotype was observed at least ten times. The chain combines TRBV6-5 with TRBJ2-2; maybe TRBD2 (6 bases). The V gene's germline CDR1 is MNHEY and CDR2 SVGAGI. The CDR3 is 13 amino acids. The germline V and J ends were trimmed by 6 bases and 6 bases, with 11 bases remaining between them. CDR3 sequence (DNA): TGTGCCAGCAGAAAACTAGCCCCCGGGGAGCTGTTTTTT. Translated: CASRKLAPGELFF.

This clonotype has a count of ten or more. The chain uses TRBV28 and TRBJ1-5; TRBD1 matches at 9 bases. Germline trimming cut 8 bases from V and 9 bases from J; bases unmatched to any gene: 11. This CDR3 comprises 14 residues. CDR1 is MDHEN, CDR2 SYDVKM, per germline. The CDR3 DNA is TGTGCCAGCTTCCTGGGACAGGGTACCGGGCCCCAGCATTTT. Translated: CASFLGQGTGPQHF.

This clonotype has a count of ten or more. The chain is built from TRBV5-1 and TRBJ2-1, with TRBD2 as a possible D gene (7 bases). V dropped 3 bases and J dropped 6 bases, with 16 bases sitting between them. Germline CDR1 is SGHRS and CDR2 is YFSETQ. The CDR3 has 15 amino acids. The CDR3 sequence: CASSWGPASGNEQFF. CDR3 nucleotides: TGCGCCAGCAGCTGGGGGCCGGCTAGCGGCAATGAGCAGTTCTTC.

There are many counts of this clonotype. The V gene is TRBV7-9, the J gene TRBJ1-1; D possibly corresponds to TRBD1 (5 bases). Looked up from germline, CDR1 is SEHNR and CDR2 is FQNEAQ (reference sequence). Between the trimmed V and J ends, which lost 8 bases and 1 base, there was a span of 14 bases. This CDR3 comprises 14 residues. CDR3 in amino acids: CASQDGAGNTEAFF. CDR3 DNA: TGTGCCAGCCAAGACGGGGCGGGGAACACTGAAGCTTTCTTT.

This clonotype was recorded at least ten times. The genes are TRBV6-5 and TRBJ2-1, with 13 positions matching TRBD2. V gave up 6 bases and J gave up 7 bases; unmatched junction bases: 6. Germline CDR1 and CDR2: MNHEY and SVGAGI. CDR3 size: 15 residues. The CDR3 region is CASSHGTSGKNEQFF. Written as DNA, the CDR3 is TGTGCCAGCAGCCATGGGACTAGCGGGAAAAATGAGCAGTTCTTC.

This clonotype was seen repeatedly, ten times or more. The V call is TRBV5-1, the J call TRBJ1-4; perhaps TRBD1 as D (5 bases). This CDR3 spans 14 amino acids. CDR1 and CDR2 from the germline V gene are SGHRS and YFSETQ. Between the trimmed V and J ends, which lost 5 bases and 4 bases, there was a span of 12 bases. Here the CDR3 reads CASRRDGGNEKLFF. The CDR3 nucleotides are TGCGCCAGCAGACGGGACGGAGGTAATGAAAAACTGTTTTTT.

This clonotype has ten or more counts. The V gene is TRBV28, the J gene TRBJ2-5; 8 positions match TRBD2. Germline trimming cut 1 base from V and 7 bases from J; bases unmatched to any gene: 11. The CDR3 has 16 residues. In germline, CDR1 is MDHEN, CDR2 SYDVKM. This CDR3 reads CASSLSASGSFGTQYF. For the CDR3, the DNA is TGTGCCAGCAGTTTATCGGCCAGCGGGAGTTTCGGGACCCAGTACTTC.

The chain recombines TRBV10-3 with TRBJ2-7; weak D call: TRBD2 (6 bases). Trimming pared 9 bases from V and 3 bases from J, leaving 18 bases between. Germline V CDR1 and CDR2: ENHRY, SYGVKD. The CDR3 runs 14 residues. CDR3 DNA sequence: TGTGCCATTAGCCCCTCGTGGGAGGACTACGAGCAGTACTTC. It is translated as CAISPSWEDYEQYF.

In its sample, this clonotype was seen many times. The genes are TRBV20-1 and TRBJ2-7; 9 bases agree with TRBD2. Looked up from germline, CDR1 is DFQATT and CDR2 is SNEGSKA (reference sequence). The CDR3 covers 14 residues. Trimming cost V 4 bases and J 4 bases; bases outside gene matches: 8. CDR3 DNA sequence: TGCAGTGCTACGGGGATGGCGGGAGGGTACGAGCAGTACTTC. Translating it yields CSATGMAGGYEQYF.

This clonotype showed up many times. The CDR3 is CASSSGTGGSEAFF. The CDR3 coding sequence is TGCGCCAGCAGCTCCGGGACAGGGGGATCTGAAGCTTTCTTT. The chain has TRBV5-1 and TRBJ1-1; TRBD1 matches 11 bases. This CDR3 spans 14 amino acids. The J segment lost 6 bases and the V segment lost 3 bases, leaving 4 bases of the junction unmatched. Germline V CDR1 and CDR2: SGHRS, YFSETQ.

Judged by abundance, this clonotype is medium-sized. This sequence joins TRBV24-1 and TRBJ2-3; possibly TRBD1 for D (5 bases). CDR3 length: 14 amino acids. The germline V gene has CDR1 KGHDR and CDR2 SFDVKD. V lost 5 bases and J lost 6, with 14 bases in between. The CDR3 nucleotides are TGTGCCACCAGTGGTCTCAGGGATTTGGATACGCAGTATTTT. This sequence encodes CATSGLRDLDTQYF.

At least ten counts were recorded for this clonotype. J is TRBJ2-2 and V is TRBV5-5; 8 bases map to TRBD2. The V gene end was trimmed by 5 bases and the J gene end by 0 bases; junction bases not matched to a gene: 3. CDR1 is SGHKS and CDR2 is YYEKEE in the germline V gene (reference sequence). The CDR3 consists of 15 residues. The CDR3 protein is CASRLSGTNTGELFF. In nucleotides, the CDR3 is TGTGCCAGCAGACTTAGCGGGACGAACACCGGGGAGCTGTTTTTT.

Many counts were recorded for this clonotype. The chain joins TRBV10-3 to TRBJ1-1, with a weak D call TRBD1 (6 bases). Germline V lookup: CDR1 ENHRY, CDR2 SYGVKD. The CDR3 contains 16 residues. V lost 10 bases and J 1 base, leaving 22 bases between the germline ends. The chain's CDR3 is CATRPGGGAWNTEAFF. The DNA of the CDR3 is TGTGCCACCCGGCCGGGGGGGGGGGCTTGGAACACTGAAGCTTTCTTT.

This clonotype was found many times. The chain employs TRBV7-8 and TRBJ2-1; 13 bases agree with TRBD2. CDR1 is SGHVS and CDR2 is FQNEAQ in the germline V gene. The CDR3 is 15 residues long. V dropped 10 bases and J dropped 4; count of bases not matched to a gene: 7. The CDR3 coding sequence is TGTGCCACCCAACTAGCGGGAGGGGAGTACAATGAGCAGTTCTTC. This codes for CATQLAGGEYNEQFF. The full variable domain, in which reference TRBV7-8 and TRBJ2-1 provide the parts outside the CDR3, is GAGVSQSPRYKVAKRGQDVALRCDPISGHVSLFWYQQALGQGPEFLTYFQNEAQLDKSGLPSDRFFAERPEGSVSTLKIQRTQQEDSAVYLCATQLAGGEYNEQFFGPGTRLTVL.

This clonotype has ten or more counts. The chain joins TRBV10-3 to TRBJ2-6, with D possibly being TRBD1 (6 bases). The CDR3 is 15 residues long. Per germline, CDR1 ENHRY and CDR2 SYGVKD. The V and J ends lost 10 bases and 4 bases respectively, with 17 bases between them. CDR3 sequence: CATTGRGSGANVLTF. The CDR3 bases are TGTGCCACGACAGGCCGCGGGTCCGGGGCCAACGTCCTGACTTTC.

In its sample, this clonotype was seen many times. The chain couples TRBV20-1 to TRBJ2-5; D is possibly TRBD2 (5 bases). Trimming cost V 6 bases and J 2 bases, with 16 bases left between them. In germline, CDR1 is DFQATT, CDR2 SNEGSKA (reference sequence). CDR3 size: 14 residues. The CDR3 loop reads CSASVEARQETQYF. CDR3 sequence (DNA): TGCAGTGCAAGCGTGGAGGCGCGACAAGAGACCCAGTACTTC.

This clonotype was observed many times. The rearrangement links TRBV7-8 to TRBJ2-3; D might be TRBD2 (5 bases). Germline V lookup: CDR1 SGHVS, CDR2 FQNEAQ. V lost 1 base, J lost 5 bases, and 13 bases lay in between. The CDR3 runs 15 residues. The CDR3 here is CASSLGLRERDTQYF. CDR3 DNA: TGTGCCAGCAGCTTAGGACTACGTGAAAGAGATACGCAGTATTTT.

This clonotype was observed many times. The V and J genes are TRBV7-3 and TRBJ2-2; perhaps TRBD2 as D (5 bases). Between the trimmed V and J ends, which lost 3 bases and 3 bases, there was a span of 8 bases. Germline CDR1 is SGHTA and CDR2 is FQGTGA. The CDR3 totals 14 residues. The CDR3 loop reads CASSFGGYTGELFF. Written as DNA, the CDR3 is TGTGCCAGCAGCTTTGGAGGTTACACCGGGGAGCTGTTTTTT.

This clonotype occurred many times. In DNA, the CDR3 is TGCAGTGCCCCCCGGGCGAGACAAGAGACCCAGTACTTC. Protein: CSAPRARQETQYF. The chain couples TRBV20-1 to TRBJ2-5; D is unresolved. Per the germline V gene, CDR1 is DFQATT and CDR2 is SNEGSKA (reference sequence). CDR3 length equals 13 residues. Deletions cut 6 bases from V and 2 bases from J, with 13 bases between.

By share, this clonotype ranks as medium-sized. The rearrangement links TRBV7-9 to TRBJ1-1; TRBD1 might be the D (5 bases). This CDR3 contains 13 residues. CDR1 is SEHNR and CDR2 is FQNEAQ in the germline V gene (reference sequence). With 5 bases removed from V and 5 bases from J, the gap between germline ends came to 12 bases. The CDR3 nucleotides are TGTGCCAGCAGCAAAGGGGCGGAGACTGAAGCTTTCTTT. Residues: CASSKGAETEAFF.

This clonotype is labeled as medium-sized (0.01 to 0.1%). V usage is TRBV5-6 and J usage is TRBJ2-7, with D uncertain. The CDR3 contains 13 residues. The V end lost 1 base, the J end lost 3 bases, and 8 bases lay between the germline ends. Per the germline V gene, CDR1 is SGHDT and CDR2 is YYEEEE. The CDR3 sequence: CASSLRVGYEQYF. The CDR3, as DNA: TGTGCCAGCAGCTTGCGGGTTGGCTACGAGCAGTACTTC. The variable domain in full, with the rest retrieved from reference TRBV5-6 and TRBJ2-7, is DAGVTQSPTHLIKTRGQQVTLRCSPKSGHDTVSWYQQALGQGPQFIFQYYEEEERQRGNFPDRFSGHQFPNYSSELNVNALLLGDSALYLCASSLRVGYEQYFGPGTRLTVT.

Ten or more counts support this clonotype. This chain links TRBV6-2 or TRBV6-3 with TRBJ2-6; no clear D. The CDR3 length is 13 residues. The V end lost 6 bases, the J end lost 0 bases, and 3 bases lay between the germline ends. Germline CDR1 and CDR2: MNHEY and SVGEGT. The CDR3 nucleotides read TGTGCCAGCAGGAACTCTGGGGCCAACGTCCTGACTTTC. Translated: CASRNSGANVLTF.

In its sample, this clonotype was seen a few times. One base away lies a much larger clone, so this may be a sequencing read error. The chain uses TRBV11-3 and TRBJ2-2, with D possibly TRBD1 on 5 matching bases. Trimming took off 7 bases at V and 0 bases at J, with 24 bases between the two ends. The CDR3 covers 19 residues. Germline CDR1 is SGHNT and CDR2 is YENEEA. The CDR3 bases are TGTGCCAGCAACAACCAACATACAGGACACGGATCGAACACCGGGGAGCTGTTTTTT. This encodes CASNNQHTGHGSNTGELFF. Combining the CDR3 with reference TRBV11-3 and TRBJ2-2 gives the whole variable domain EAGVVQSPRYKIIEKKQPVAFWCNPISGHNTLYWYLQNLGQGPELLIRYENEEAVDDSQLPKDRFSAERLKGVDSTLKIQPAELGDSAVYLCASNNQHTGHGSNTGELFFGEGSRLTVL.

At least ten counts were recorded for this clonotype. The chain joins TRBV11-2 to TRBJ1-5; D may be TRBD1 (6 bases). This CDR3 has 14 residues. From germline, CDR1 is SGHAT and CDR2 FQNNGV. Trimming shortened V by 1 base and J by 6 bases, and 10 bases separated the two germline ends. The CDR3 sequence: CASSLGGASQPQHF. The CDR3 nucleotides read TGTGCCAGCAGCTTAGGGGGGGCGAGTCAGCCCCAGCATTTT. Supplemented by reference TRBV11-2 and TRBJ1-5, the full variable domain reads EAGVAQSPRYKIIEKRQSVAFWCNPISGHATLYWYQQILGQGPKLLIQFQNNGVVDDSQLPKDRFSAERLKGVDSTLKIQPAKLEDSAVYLCASSLGGASQPQHFGDGTRLSIL.

This clonotype was observed at least ten times. CDR3 coding DNA: TGTGCCAGCAGCCCCAGGACTCAGGGGTTGAGCGAGCAGTACTTC. Its protein product is CASSPRTQGLSEQYF. The gene calls are TRBV3-1 and TRBJ2-7, with D maybe TRBD1 (6 bases). The CDR3 is 15 amino acids. CDR1 LGHDT and CDR2 YNNKEL come from the germline V gene (reference sequence). V lost 4 bases to trimming and J lost 6 bases, with 19 bases between them.